The T cell receptor beta chain described here comes from a study of human T cells and chemical hapten exposure. The table lists this clonotype with a few counts. Documented time point: patch test 1, 2 weeks after DPC sensitization. The treatment: therapeutic diphenylcyclopropenone sensitization with weekly scalp DPC. Participating donors were patients with alopecia, aged 18 to 70 years, considered appropriate candidates for DPC. TCRdb reprocessed the RACE reads with MiXCR, giving one entry per CDR3 protein. The sample has 70,000 to 80,000 distinct CDR3 sequences; approximately 32% are singletons. This CDR3 comprises 16 residues. CDR1 and CDR2 (germline): SGDLS, YYNGEE. Germline trimming cut 0 bases from V and 10 bases from J; bases unmatched to any gene: 9.

The sequence came from a middle-aged man with alopecia areata. Some clones in this sample may be carry-over from other donors' samples. The rearrangement uses TRBV9 and TRBJ2-1, with TRBD2 identical over 11 bases. Source: whole blood, taken in connection with sensitization to the hapten diphenylcyclopropenone (DPC). The DNA of the CDR3 is TGTGCCAGCAGCGTAGTAGCGGGAGGGCCAACCCGGGAGCAGTTCTTC. Translated: CASSVVAGGPTREQFF.